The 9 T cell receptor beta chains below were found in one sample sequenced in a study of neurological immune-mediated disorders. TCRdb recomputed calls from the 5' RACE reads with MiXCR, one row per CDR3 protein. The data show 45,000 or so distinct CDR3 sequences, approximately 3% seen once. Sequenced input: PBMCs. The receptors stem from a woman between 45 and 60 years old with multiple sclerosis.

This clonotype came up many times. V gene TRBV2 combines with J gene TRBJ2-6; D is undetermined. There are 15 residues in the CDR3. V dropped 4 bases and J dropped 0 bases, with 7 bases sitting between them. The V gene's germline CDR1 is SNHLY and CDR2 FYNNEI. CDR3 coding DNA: TGTGCCAGCAGTGTAGGGCCCTCTGGGGCCAACGTCCTGACTTTC. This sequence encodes CASSVGPSGANVLTF.

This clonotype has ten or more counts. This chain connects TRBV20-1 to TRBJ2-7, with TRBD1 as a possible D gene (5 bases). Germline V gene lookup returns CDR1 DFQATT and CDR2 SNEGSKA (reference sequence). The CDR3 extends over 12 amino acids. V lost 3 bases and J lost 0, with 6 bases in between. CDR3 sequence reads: CSARGPSYEQYF. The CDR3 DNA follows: TGCAGTGCTAGGGGGCCCTCCTACGAGCAGTACTTC.

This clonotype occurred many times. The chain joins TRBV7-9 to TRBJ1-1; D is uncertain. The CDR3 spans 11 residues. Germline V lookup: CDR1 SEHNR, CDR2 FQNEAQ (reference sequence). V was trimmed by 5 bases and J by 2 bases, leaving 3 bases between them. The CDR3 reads CASSKNTEAFF. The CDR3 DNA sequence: TGTGCCAGCAGCAAAAACACTGAAGCTTTCTTT.

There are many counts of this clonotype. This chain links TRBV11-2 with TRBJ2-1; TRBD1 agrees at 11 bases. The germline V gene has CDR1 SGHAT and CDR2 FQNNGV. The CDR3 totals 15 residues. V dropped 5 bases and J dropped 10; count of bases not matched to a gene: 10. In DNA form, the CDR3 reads TGTGCCAGCAGCCTAGGACAGGGGGCTCGTCGCGAGCAGTTCTTC. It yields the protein CASSLGQGARREQFF.

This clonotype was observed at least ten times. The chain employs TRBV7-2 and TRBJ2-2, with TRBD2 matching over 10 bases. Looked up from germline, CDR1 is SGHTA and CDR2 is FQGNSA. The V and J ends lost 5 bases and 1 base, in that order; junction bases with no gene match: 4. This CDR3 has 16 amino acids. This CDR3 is CASSITSGVNTGELFF. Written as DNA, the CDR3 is TGTGCCAGCAGCATAACTAGCGGGGTGAACACCGGGGAGCTGTTTTTT.

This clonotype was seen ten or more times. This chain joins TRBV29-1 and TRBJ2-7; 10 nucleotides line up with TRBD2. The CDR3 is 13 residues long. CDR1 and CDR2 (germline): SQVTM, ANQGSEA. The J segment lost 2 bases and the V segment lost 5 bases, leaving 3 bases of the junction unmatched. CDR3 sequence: CSVQSGRAYEQYF. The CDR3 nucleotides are TGCAGCGTTCAGAGCGGGAGGGCCTACGAGCAGTACTTC.

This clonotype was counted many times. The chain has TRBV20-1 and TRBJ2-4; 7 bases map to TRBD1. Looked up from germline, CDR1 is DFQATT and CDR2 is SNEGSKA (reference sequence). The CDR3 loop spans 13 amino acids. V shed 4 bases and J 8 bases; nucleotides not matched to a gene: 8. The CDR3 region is CSATTGLTDIQYF. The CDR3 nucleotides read TGCAGTGCTACGACAGGGCTAACAGACATTCAGTACTTC.

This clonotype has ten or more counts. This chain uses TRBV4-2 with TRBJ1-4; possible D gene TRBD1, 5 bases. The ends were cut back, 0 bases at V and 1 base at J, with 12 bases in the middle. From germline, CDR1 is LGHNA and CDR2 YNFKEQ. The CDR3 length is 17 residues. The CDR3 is CASSQEGHTGTNEKLFF. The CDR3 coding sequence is TGTGCCAGCAGCCAAGAAGGGCATACAGGAACTAATGAAAAACTGTTTTTT.

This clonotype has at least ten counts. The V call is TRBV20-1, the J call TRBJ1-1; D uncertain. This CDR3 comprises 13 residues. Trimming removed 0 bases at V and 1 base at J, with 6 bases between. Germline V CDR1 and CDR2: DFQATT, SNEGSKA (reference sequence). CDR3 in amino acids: CSARDRTNTEAFF. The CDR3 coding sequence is TGCAGTGCTAGAGACCGAACGAACACTGAAGCTTTCTTT.